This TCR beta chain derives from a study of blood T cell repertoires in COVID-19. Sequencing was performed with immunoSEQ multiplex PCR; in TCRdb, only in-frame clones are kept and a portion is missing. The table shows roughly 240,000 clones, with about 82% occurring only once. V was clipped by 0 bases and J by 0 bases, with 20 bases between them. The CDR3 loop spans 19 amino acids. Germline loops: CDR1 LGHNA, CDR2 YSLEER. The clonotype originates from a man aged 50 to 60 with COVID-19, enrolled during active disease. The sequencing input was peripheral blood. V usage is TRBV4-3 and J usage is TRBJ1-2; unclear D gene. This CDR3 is CASSQEKHQAGPTNYGYTF. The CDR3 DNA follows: TGCGCCAGCAGCCAAGAAAAGCATCAAGCGGGCCCCACTAACTATGGCTACACCTTC.